Below are 21 T cell receptor beta chains sequenced from a single sample in a study of cytomegalovirus exposure and HLA in healthy donors (dated 2017 in TCRdb). Library preparation used the immunoSEQ multiplex PCR assay. The multiplex PCR relied on a mix of 60 forward primers for TCR Vbeta segments and 13 reverse primers for TCR Jbeta segments. TCRdb provides this immuneACCESS table in a form limited to in-frame rearrangements. Some clones are lacking; in checked studies, under half of them reflect an unresolved V gene, and why the rest are absent is not known. For this sample there are 140,000 or so clones; under 90% appear just once. Around 4.3% of the sample is held by the ten biggest clonotypes. The sequencing sample was made of PBMCs. Receptors originate from a man in his forties in good health and CMV-seronegative.

This clone was found once. V and J are TRBV30 and TRBJ2-2, with 7 bases identical to TRBD1. CDR1 and CDR2 (germline): GTSNPN, SVGIG (reference sequence). V lost 3 bases to trimming and J lost 4 bases; unmatched junction nucleotides: 5. The CDR3 consists of 14 residues. As DNA, the CDR3 is TGTGCCTGGAGGCCGGGGACAGTCACCGGGGAGCTGTTTTTT. Translating it yields CAWRPGTVTGELFF.

This chain links TRBV9 with TRBJ2-7; no reliable D call. Per germline, CDR1 SGDLS and CDR2 YYNGEE. V shed 3 bases and J shed 3 bases, with 13 bases lying between them. There are 14 residues in the CDR3. CDR3 DNA: TGTGCCAGCAGCGGGAGCAGCCAATTCTACGAGCAGTACTTC. Its protein product is CASSGSSQFYEQYF.

The chain recombines TRBV6-5 with TRBJ1-2, with D possibly TRBD1 on 6 matching bases. The CDR3 consists of 15 residues. Germline V gene sequence: CDR1 MNHEY, CDR2 SVGAGI. V was pared by 6 bases and J by 7 bases, with 21 bases between. This CDR3 is CASRPGTTGLRGYTF. The DNA of the CDR3 is TGTGCCAGCAGACCCGGGACAACGGGTTTGCGTGGCTACACCTTC.

The CDR3 sequence is CASSLDRLAGGPDTQYF. In nucleotides, the CDR3 is TGTGCCAGCAGCTTAGACCGCCTAGCGGGGGGGCCAGATACGCAGTATTTT. The V and J genes are TRBV7-2 and TRBJ2-3; TRBD2 agrees at 12 bases. The CDR3 contains 17 residues. The germline gives CDR1 SGHTA, CDR2 FQGNSA. J was trimmed by 4 bases and V by 1 base; bases with no gene match: 6. The full variable domain, completed using reference TRBV7-2 and TRBJ2-3, is GAGVSQSPSNKVTEKGKDVELRCDPISGHTALYWYRQSLGQGLEFLIYFQGNSAPDKSGLPSDRFSAERTGGSVSTLTIQRTQQEDSAVYLCASSLDRLAGGPDTQYFGPGTRLTVL.

V usage is TRBV5-1 and J usage is TRBJ1-5; 8 nucleotides match TRBD1. The germline gives CDR1 SGHRS, CDR2 YFSETQ. The CDR3 consists of 15 residues. The trim removed 4 bases at V and 5 bases at J, leaving 8 bases unmatched. CDR3 protein: CASSPRTGRDQPQHF. In nucleotides, the CDR3 is TGCGCCAGCAGCCCTCGGACAGGGAGGGATCAGCCCCAGCATTTT.

The V gene is TRBV6-4, the J gene TRBJ2-1; the match to TRBD1 covers 8 bases. Germline V gene lookup returns CDR1 MRHNA and CDR2 SNTAGT. The V segment lost 2 bases and the J segment 6 bases; nucleotides outside the gene matches: 6. This CDR3 has 15 residues. Here the CDR3 reads CASSDRQGSSNEQFF. CDR3 in DNA: TGTGCCAGCAGTGACCGACAGGGGAGTAGCAATGAGCAGTTCTTC.

The V and J genes are TRBV9 and TRBJ2-5, with 10 positions matching TRBD2. The CDR3 spans 16 residues. The V and J ends lost 4 bases and 5 bases, in that order; junction bases with no gene match: 11. CDR1 and CDR2 (germline): SGDLS, YYNGEE. The DNA of the CDR3 is TGTGCCAGCAGCCCCCACCAAGCGGGGGGGCGGGAGACCCAGTACTTC. Protein sequence: CASSPHQAGGRETQYF.

The J gene is TRBJ2-2, the V gene TRBV19; 7 bases fit TRBD1. Per germline, CDR1 LNHDA and CDR2 SQIVND (reference sequence). This CDR3 contains 15 residues. The CDR3 protein is CASLHRGANTGELFF. CDR3 nucleotides: TGTGCAAGCCTCCACAGGGGCGCGAACACCGGGGAGCTGTTTTTT.

The rearrangement uses TRBV15 and TRBJ2-7, with TRBD1 matching over 8 bases. Unmatched junction bases numbered 11, after V lost 1 base and J lost 6 bases. The germline V gene encodes CDR1 LNHNV and CDR2 YYDKDF (reference sequence). CDR3 length equals 16 residues. CDR3 DNA sequence: TGTGCCACCAGCAGAGGAGGGGGGCAGGGGGCTCTCGAGCAGTACTTC. Protein product: CATSRGGGQGALEQYF.

The chain links TRBV5-1 to TRBJ2-7; D possibly corresponds to TRBD2 (5 bases). Germline-derived CDR1 and CDR2 are SGHRS and YFSETQ. Between the trimmed V and J ends, which lost 4 bases and 4 bases, there was a span of 15 bases. This CDR3 comprises 14 residues. This CDR3 is CASSPRTDLYEQYF. Here the CDR3 DNA reads TGCGCCAGCAGCCCTAGGACTGATCTATACGAGCAGTACTTC.

The chain combines TRBV7-9 with TRBJ1-1, with 7 bases lining up with TRBD1. CDR1 SEHNR and CDR2 FQNEAQ come from the germline V gene (reference sequence). V lost 4 bases, J lost 1 base, and 6 bases stayed unmatched. The CDR3 spans 15 residues. The CDR3 nucleotides are TGTGCCAGCAGCTCATACAGGGGTGCGAACACTGAAGCTTTCTTT. This gives the protein CASSSYRGANTEAFF.

This rearrangement joins TRBV5-1 to TRBJ1-5, with 9 bases identical to TRBD1. The V and J ends lost 5 bases and 1 base, in that order; junction bases with no gene match: 4. CDR3 length equals 15 residues. The germline gives CDR1 SGHRS, CDR2 YFSETQ. The CDR3 DNA follows: TGCGCCAGCAGACAGGACAGGGGAAGCAATCAGCCCCAGCATTTT. This translates into CASRQDRGSNQPQHF.

J is TRBJ1-2 and V is TRBV11-2; a possible D gene is TRBD1 (6 bases). The V end was cut by 5 bases, the J end by 8 bases, with 18 bases between. Per the germline V gene, CDR1 is SGHAT and CDR2 is FQNNGV. The CDR3 extends over 14 amino acids. CDR3 coding DNA: TGTGCCAGCAGCCCGCCGGGGACAAGGAGCGGCTACACCTTC. It translates to CASSPPGTRSGYTF. The complete variable domain, with remaining parts taken from reference TRBV11-2 and TRBJ1-2, reads EAGVAQSPRYKIIEKRQSVAFWCNPISGHATLYWYQQILGQGPKLLIQFQNNGVVDDSQLPKDRFSAERLKGVDSTLKIQPAKLEDSAVYLCASSPPGTRSGYTFGSGTRLTVV.

This clone turned up a few times. The CDR3, as DNA: TGTGCCAGTAGTAGGAGGGCCACAGGGGACAGTTATGGCTACACCTTC. This translates into CASSRRATGDSYGYTF. The V and J genes are TRBV19 and TRBJ1-2, with 7 bases lining up with TRBD1. The CDR3 spans 16 residues. Germline V lookup: CDR1 LNHDA, CDR2 SQIVND (reference sequence). V lost 4 bases, J lost 5 bases, and 13 bases stayed unmatched.

This clone was seen a handful of times. This chain uses TRBV10-3 with TRBJ1-1, with TRBD1 as a possible D gene (5 bases). Germline CDR1 reads ENHRY; CDR2 reads SYGVKD. CDR3 length: 11 residues. The ends were cut back, 8 bases at V and 4 bases at J, with 8 bases in the middle. As DNA, the CDR3 is TGTGCCATCCGGCAGGGCACTGAAGCTTTCTTT. Encoded protein: CAIRQGTEAFF.

Details on this clone: The sample holds other DNA sequences that translate to the same CDR3. The CDR3 protein is CASSYSGGLNTEAFF. The CDR3 region has the DNA TGTGCCAGCAGTTACTCTGGGGGCCTGAACACTGAAGCTTTCTTT. This rearrangement joins TRBV6-5 to TRBJ1-1, with D maybe TRBD1 (6 bases). V dropped 0 bases and J dropped 0 bases, with 8 bases sitting between them. CDR3 length equals 15 residues. Germline V gene sequence: CDR1 MNHEY, CDR2 SVGAGI.

This chain joins TRBV5-1 and TRBJ2-2; D may be TRBD2 (6 bases). CDR1 SGHRS and CDR2 YFSETQ come from the germline V gene. The CDR3 sequence is 15 residues long. V was trimmed by 1 base and J by 4 bases, leaving 11 bases between them. This chain's CDR3 is CASSLSGDLTGELFF. DNA of the CDR3: TGCGCCAGCAGCTTGTCGGGAGACCTCACCGGGGAGCTGTTTTTT.

V usage is TRBV29-1 and J usage is TRBJ1-1, with unresolved D. Between the trimmed V and J ends, which lost 3 bases and 3 bases, there was a span of 8 bases. The CDR3 is 12 amino acids. Per the germline V gene, CDR1 is SQVTM and CDR2 is ANQGSEA. This CDR3 reads CSVDQAYTEAFF. The CDR3 DNA reads as TGCAGCGTTGACCAAGCTTACACTGAAGCTTTCTTT.

This chain joins TRBV5-4 and TRBJ2-4, with D perhaps TRBD1 (5 bases). The CDR3 spans 14 residues. Trimming took off 4 bases at V and 7 bases at J, with 15 bases between the two ends. Per the germline V gene, CDR1 is SGHNT and CDR2 is YYREEE (reference sequence). This chain's CDR3 is CASSTPPSGNIQYF. CDR3 sequence (DNA): TGTGCCAGCAGCACCCCCCCCTCAGGGAACATTCAGTACTTC. The full variable domain, in which reference TRBV5-4 and TRBJ2-4 provide the parts outside the CDR3, is ETGVTQSPTHLIKTRGQQVTLRCSSQSGHNTVSWYQQALGQGPQFIFQYYREEENGRGNFPPRFSGLQFPNYSSELNVNALELDDSALYLCASSTPPSGNIQYFGAGTRLSVL.

This clone was recorded a few times. V gene TRBV27 combines with J gene TRBJ2-7; 9 bases are shared with TRBD2. The J segment lost 4 bases and the V segment lost 7 bases, leaving 5 bases of the junction unmatched. Per germline, CDR1 MNHEY and CDR2 SMNVEV (reference sequence). The CDR3 runs to 13 residues. CDR3: CASTRGGIYEQYF. The DNA for the CDR3 is TGTGCCAGCACGCGGGGGGGCATTTACGAGCAGTACTTC.

Regarding this clone: Distinct nucleotide sequences in the sample also encode this CDR3. The CDR3 nucleotides read TGCGCCAGCAGCCAAGATCAAACAGTTGAAGCTTTCTTT. Its protein is CASSQDQTVEAFF. The rearrangement links TRBV4-3 to TRBJ1-1; D is unclear. CDR3 length: 13 amino acids. Germline V gives CDR1 LGHNA, CDR2 YSLEER. Trimming took off 0 bases at V and 7 bases at J, with 9 bases between the two ends.